Following are 26 T cell receptor beta chains from one sample sequenced in a study of OX40 agonist ivuxolimab in advanced cancers. Some clones are missing from TCRdb's copy, which holds only in-frame ones; the method was immunoSEQ multiplex PCR. The repertoire holds some 76,000 clones, with around 81% as singletons. The sample consisted of CD4+ or CD8+ T cells sorted from blood, taken in a trial of the OX40 agonist ivuxolimab. The source is an adult with an advanced solid tumor such as melanoma, head and neck, liver or kidney cancer.

The chain carries TRBV5-6 and TRBJ2-7, with TRBD2 as a possible D gene (6 bases). The germline V gene has CDR1 SGHDT and CDR2 YYEEEE. V gave up 4 bases and J gave up 0 bases, with 11 bases separating them. CDR3 length: 14 amino acids. This CDR3 is CASSKGGSSYEQYF. CDR3 in DNA: TGTGCCAGCAGCAAGGGAGGAAGCTCCTACGAGCAGTACTTC.

This clone was detected once. The chain joins TRBV6-4 to TRBJ2-3, with TRBD1 matching over 7 bases. Germline lookup yields CDR1 MRHNA and CDR2 SNTAGT. J gave up 4 bases and V 0 bases, and 1 base lay outside the gene matches. The CDR3 length is 14 residues. The DNA for the CDR3 is TGTGCCAGCAGTGACTCGCAGGGGGCAGATACGCAGTATTTT. This sequence encodes CASSDSQGADTQYF.

The chain employs TRBV11-2 and TRBJ1-4, with a possible D match to TRBD1 (6 bases). This CDR3 contains 17 residues. V dropped 4 bases and J dropped 2 bases, with 17 bases sitting between them. The germline CDR1 and CDR2 sequences are SGHAT and FQNNGV. The CDR3 is CASSSGYRRGTNEKLFF. For the CDR3, the DNA is TGTGCCAGCAGCTCAGGCTACCGCAGGGGCACTAATGAAAAACTGTTTTTT.

The V call is TRBV5-1, the J call TRBJ2-1; tentative D call: TRBD1 (6 bases). Germline V lookup: CDR1 SGHRS, CDR2 YFSETQ. The CDR3 has 14 amino acids. Trimming cost V 7 bases and J 8 bases, with 19 bases left between them. CDR3: CASLYNPGVHEQFF. In nucleotides, the CDR3 is TGCGCCAGCCTGTACAACCCAGGGGTCCATGAGCAGTTCTTC.

The V gene is TRBV7-8, the J gene TRBJ2-2, with D possibly being TRBD2 (6 bases). The CDR3 is 13 residues long. In germline, CDR1 is SGHVS, CDR2 FQNEAQ. The CDR3 DNA sequence: TGTGGGGGAGGAGGAGCGAACACCGGGGAGCTGTTTTTT. The encoded protein is CGGGGANTGELFF.

This clone was counted once. The genes are TRBV10-3 and TRBJ2-1; TRBD2 matches 8 bases. Trimming took 4 bases from V and 4 from J; bases not matched to a gene: 3. CDR1 ENHRY and CDR2 SYGVKD come from the germline V gene. This CDR3 has 14 amino acids. CDR3 DNA: TGTGCCATCAGTGTGGAGCGGGAGTACAATGAGCAGTTCTTC. This gives the protein CAISVEREYNEQFF.

The chain carries TRBV11-2 and TRBJ1-1; D perhaps matches TRBD1 (6 bases). The CDR3 has 14 amino acids. Trimming pared 4 bases from V and 5 bases from J, leaving 14 bases between. Looked up from germline, CDR1 is SGHAT and CDR2 is FQNNGV. The DNA for the CDR3 is TGTGCCAGCAGCTCCCTCAGGGGACGGACTGAAGCTTTCTTT. Its protein is CASSSLRGRTEAFF.

This chain uses TRBV6-4 with TRBJ2-3; D could derive from TRBD1 or TRBD2 (7 bases each). Between the trimmed V and J ends, which lost 5 bases and 1 base, there was a span of 13 bases. The CDR3 is 15 amino acids. Germline V lookup: CDR1 MRHNA, CDR2 SNTAGT. The CDR3 protein is CASSLSGTGTDTQYF. CDR3 nucleotides: TGTGCCAGCAGTTTGAGCGGGACAGGCACAGATACGCAGTATTTT.

The rearrangement uses TRBV20-1 and TRBJ1-5, with 7 bases lining up with TRBD1. CDR3 length: 11 amino acids. CDR1 and CDR2 (germline): DFQATT, SNEGSKA (reference sequence). V was clipped by 3 bases and J by 13 bases; unmatched bases: 6. This chain's CDR3 is CSARTGQTQHF. The CDR3 DNA follows: TGCAGTGCTAGGACAGGGCAGACGCAGCATTTT.

The rearrangement uses TRBV7-2 and TRBJ1-2; 9 bases align to TRBD1. Germline lookup yields CDR1 SGHTA and CDR2 FQGNSA. J lost 2 bases, V lost 1 base, and 2 bases had no gene match. The CDR3 spans 15 residues. The CDR3 region is CASSLVGQGNYGYTF. In DNA, the CDR3 is TGTGCCAGCAGCTTAGTGGGACAGGGAAACTATGGCTACACCTTC.

The chain employs TRBV27 and TRBJ2-3, with TRBD2 matching 8 bases. CDR1 and CDR2 (germline): MNHEY, SMNVEV (reference sequence). V was clipped by 6 bases and J by 2 bases; unmatched bases: 7. The CDR3 covers 15 residues. Written as DNA, the CDR3 is TGTGCCAGCAGGCCCTTAGCGGGGAACACAGATACGCAGTATTTT. The encoded protein is CASRPLAGNTDTQYF.

This chain joins TRBV15 and TRBJ1-2, with 7 bases matching TRBD1. The V and J ends lost 1 base and 8 bases, in that order; junction bases with no gene match: 10. The CDR3 length is 15 residues. The germline gives CDR1 LNHNV, CDR2 YYDKDF (reference sequence). The CDR3 sequence is CATSRVGQGVGGYTF. The DNA for the CDR3 is TGTGCCACCAGCAGAGTGGGTCAGGGGGTTGGCGGCTACACCTTC.

This chain connects TRBV27 to TRBJ2-3; D perhaps matches TRBD1 (5 bases). CDR1 is MNHEY, CDR2 SMNVEV, per germline (reference sequence). V lost 5 bases and J lost 4, with 7 bases in between. The CDR3 consists of 12 residues. The chain's CDR3 is CASSSRADTQYF. CDR3 coding DNA: TGTGCCAGCAGTAGCAGGGCAGATACGCAGTATTTT.

The chain recombines TRBV11-2 with TRBJ2-1; TRBD2 matches 7 bases. CDR1 and CDR2 from the germline V gene are SGHAT and FQNNGV. The CDR3 spans 15 residues. After removal of 2 bases from V and 3 bases from J, the junction contained 4 bases not matched to a gene. The CDR3: CASSLSGNFYNEQFF. In DNA, the CDR3 is TGTGCCAGCAGCTTAAGCGGGAATTTCTACAATGAGCAGTTCTTC. Together with reference TRBV11-2 and TRBJ2-1, the CDR3 gives the full variable domain: EAGVAQSPRYKIIEKRQSVAFWCNPISGHATLYWYQQILGQGPKLLIQFQNNGVVDDSQLPKDRFSAERLKGVDSTLKIQPAKLEDSAVYLCASSLSGNFYNEQFFGPGTRLTVL.

The chain joins TRBV6-5 to TRBJ1-4, with D maybe TRBD1 (6 bases). V lost 4 bases, J lost 7 bases, and 13 bases lay in between. Germline-derived CDR1 and CDR2 are MNHEY and SVGAGI. This CDR3 is built from 14 residues. In DNA, the CDR3 is TGTGCCAGCAGTTTCCGGGGGCGTTTTGAAAAACTGTTTTTT. Its translation: CASSFRGRFEKLFF.

This clone is a singleton in its sample. This sequence joins TRBV11-2 and TRBJ2-3; 13 bases are shared with TRBD2. Germline V lookup: CDR1 SGHAT, CDR2 FQNNGV. J lost 7 bases, V lost 4 bases, and 5 bases had no gene match. The CDR3 runs 15 residues. In DNA form, the CDR3 reads TGTGCCAGCAGCTCGACTAGCGGGAGGTCCAATACGCAGTATTTT. It is translated as CASSSTSGRSNTQYF.

V usage is TRBV7-9 and J usage is TRBJ2-1; no firm D call. Per the germline V gene, CDR1 is SEHNR and CDR2 is FQNEAQ (reference sequence). CDR3 length: 15 amino acids. V lost 1 base to trimming and J lost 2 bases, with 9 bases between them. The chain's CDR3 is CASSLVGGTYNEQFF. The DNA for the CDR3 is TGTGCCAGCAGCTTAGTTGGCGGAACCTACAATGAGCAGTTCTTC.

This rearrangement joins TRBV6-1 to TRBJ1-4; 7 nucleotides line up with TRBD1. Germline trimming cut 4 bases from V and 3 bases from J; bases unmatched to any gene: 5. The CDR3 has 15 residues. Germline V gene lookup returns CDR1 MNHNS and CDR2 SASEGT. CDR3 loop: CASSVRQGANEKLFF. CDR3 in DNA: TGTGCCAGCAGTGTCCGCCAGGGGGCTAATGAAAAACTGTTTTTT.

The chain employs TRBV5-1 and TRBJ2-7; 10 bases match TRBD1. The V segment lost 2 bases and the J segment 3 bases; nucleotides outside the gene matches: 2. The length of the CDR3 is 14 residues. Germline lookup yields CDR1 SGHRS and CDR2 YFSETQ. CDR3 DNA sequence: TGCGCCAGCAGCTTCCGGGACAGGGGCTACGAGCAGTACTTC. It yields the protein CASSFRDRGYEQYF.

The chain carries TRBV7-2 and TRBJ2-3; D is unresolved. Per germline, CDR1 SGHTA and CDR2 FQGNSA. This CDR3 has 11 residues. Trimming took off 2 bases at V and 5 bases at J, with 2 bases between the two ends. CDR3 region: CASSLKDTQYF. The CDR3 region has the DNA TGTGCCAGCAGCTTAAAAGATACGCAGTATTTT. The full variable domain, in which reference TRBV7-2 and TRBJ2-3 provide the parts outside the CDR3, is GAGVSQSPSNKVTEKGKDVELRCDPISGHTALYWYRQSLGQGLEFLIYFQGNSAPDKSGLPSDRFSAERTGGSVSTLTIQRTQQEDSAVYLCASSLKDTQYFGPGTRLTVL.

The chain is built from TRBV19 and TRBJ2-2; tentatively, D is TRBD1 (5 bases). Trimming left V 4 bases short and J 4 bases short, with 16 bases between. This CDR3 has 16 residues. The germline V gene encodes CDR1 LNHDA and CDR2 SQIVND (reference sequence). CDR3 bases: TGTGCCAGTAGTACGGCCTCCAGGGTGGTCACCGGGGAGCTGTTTTTT. The encoded protein is CASSTASRVVTGELFF.

This chain links TRBV28 with TRBJ1-4; a weak D match, TRBD1 (6 bases). The germline V and J ends were trimmed by 5 bases and 8 bases, with 15 bases remaining between them. Germline V lookup: CDR1 MDHEN, CDR2 SYDVKM. The CDR3 sequence is 14 residues long. The chain's CDR3 is CASSPNREGEKLFF. The CDR3 DNA is TGTGCCAGCAGTCCGAACAGGGAGGGGGAAAAACTGTTTTTT.

This chain connects TRBV6-5 to TRBJ1-2; TRBD1 is a possible D gene (5 bases). V dropped 2 bases and J dropped 5 bases, with 9 bases sitting between them. Germline CDR1 reads MNHEY; CDR2 reads SVGAGI. The CDR3 sequence is 13 residues long. In DNA form, the CDR3 reads TGTGCCAGCAGTTACGGCAGGGAGTATGGCTACACCTTC. This sequence encodes CASSYGREYGYTF.

The gene calls are TRBV19 and TRBJ2-7; TRBD1 is a possible D gene (5 bases). This CDR3 has 14 residues. V lost 5 bases and J lost 3, with 14 bases in between. Looked up from germline, CDR1 is LNHDA and CDR2 is SQIVND (reference sequence). This CDR3 reads CASSFTGSGYEQYF. For the CDR3, the DNA is TGTGCCAGTAGTTTTACAGGTTCGGGCTACGAGCAGTACTTC.

The V call is TRBV18, the J call TRBJ1-3; D not resolved. V lost 1 base to trimming and J lost 4 bases, with 8 bases between them. The length of the CDR3 is 14 residues. From germline, CDR1 is KGHSH and CDR2 LQKENI. The CDR3 DNA follows: TGTGCCAGCTCACCACAGTCGGACGGAAACACCATATATTTT. It is translated as CASSPQSDGNTIYF.

V and J are TRBV11-2 and TRBJ1-2; D possibly corresponds to TRBD1 (5 bases). Per germline, CDR1 SGHAT and CDR2 FQNNGV. The CDR3 totals 14 residues. The V gene lost 4 bases and the J gene lost 6 bases, with 15 bases spanning the gap. CDR3 amino acids: CASSYLTESNGYTF. The CDR3 coding sequence is TGTGCCAGCAGCTATCTGACAGAGTCCAATGGCTACACCTTC.